Listed below are T cell receptor beta chains from one sample, sequenced in a study of cytomegalovirus exposure and HLA in healthy donors. The method was immunoSEQ multiplex PCR; TCRdb's version includes in-frame clones alone and lacks a portion of them. The table records 80,000 to 100,000 clones, under 85% of them present only once. The sample was PBMCs. Receptors originate from a man between 18 and 35 years old in good health and CMV-seropositive. CDR3s include the opening cysteine and the closing phenylalanine or tryptophan. A D gene is named only where the DNA matches it firmly. Part of the rows lack a size; the others show once, few, many or a class for expanded clones.

clone_size,v_call,d_call,j_call,cdr3_aa,cdr3_nt
NA,TRBV30,NA,TRBJ1-1,CAWSGFSGIVAEAFF,TGTGCCTGGAGCGGGTTCTCGGGGATCGTCGCTGAAGCTTTCTTT
once,TRBV30,NA,TRBJ1-1,CAWSVEMNTEAFF,TGTGCCTGGAGTGTGGAGATGAACACTGAAGCTTTCTTT
NA,TRBV5-4,TRBD2,TRBJ2-1,CASSLSGGNYNEQFF,TGTGCCAGCAGCTTGAGCGGGGGGAATTACAATGAGCAGTTCTTC
NA,TRBV27,TRBD2,TRBJ2-4,CASSFPLTSGGGLNIQYF,TGTGCCAGCAGTTTCCCCCTGACTAGCGGGGGGGGATTAAACATTCAGTACTTC
NA,TRBV10-2,TRBD2,TRBJ2-1,CASRGLADYNEQFF,TGCGCCAGCAGAGGACTAGCGGATTACAATGAGCAGTTCTTC
NA,TRBV28,TRBD1,TRBJ2-5,CASSPTGVETQYF,TGTGCCAGCAGTCCCACAGGGGTAGAGACCCAGTACTTC
NA,TRBV5-1,TRBD1,TRBJ2-7,CASFSGTGHLEQYF,TGCGCCAGTTTTTCCGGGACAGGGCATTTGGAGCAGTACTTC
NA,TRBV5-4,NA,TRBJ1-6,CATSLAGELYNSPLHF,TGTGCCACCAGTTTAGCGGGGGAACTTTATAATTCACCCCTCCACTTT
NA,TRBV7-9,NA,TRBJ1-1,CAGKKGGGTNTEAFF,TGTGCCGGGAAAAAGGGAGGGGGGACGAACACTGAAGCTTTCTTT
NA,TRBV6-5,NA,TRBJ2-7,CASKYGEVQYF,TGTGCCAGCAAATATGGGGAGGTGCAGTACTTC
NA,TRBV6-1,NA,TRBJ1-1,CASRPITGYDTEAFF,TGTGCCAGCAGGCCAATTACAGGGTACGACACTGAAGCTTTCTTT
NA,TRBV15,NA,TRBJ2-7,CATSRDRVYEQYF,TGTGCCACCAGCAGGGACAGAGTCTACGAGCAGTACTTC
NA,TRBV29-1,TRBD2,TRBJ2-2,CSVSGLAGGTNTGELFF,TGCAGCGTTTCGGGACTAGCGGGGGGCACGAACACCGGGGAGCTGTTTTTT
NA,TRBV19,NA,TRBJ1-6,CASRDQGVGSPLHF,TGTGCCAGTAGGGATCAAGGGGTCGGATCACCCCTCCACTTT
few,TRBV5-4,NA,TRBJ2-3,CASSLASDTQYF,TGTGCCAGCAGCTTGGCCTCGGATACGCAGTATTTT
NA,TRBV10-3,TRBD2,TRBJ2-5,CAISEALARGGGLRSQETQYF,TGTGCCATCAGTGAGGCTCTCGCGAGAGGCGGGGGGCTGAGGAGTCAAGAGACCCAGTACTTC
NA,TRBV5-1,NA,TRBJ1-2,CASSLSPGNYGYTF,TGCGCCAGCAGCTTGAGCCCGGGGAACTATGGCTACACCTTC
NA,TRBV6-5,NA,TRBJ1-5,CASSTQANQPQHF,TGTGCCAGCAGTACACAGGCGAATCAGCCCCAGCATTTT
NA,TRBV19,TRBD1,TRBJ2-7,CASSIPGTGVEQYF,TGTGCCAGTAGTATCCCCGGGACAGGGGTCGAGCAGTACTTC
NA,TRBV7-9,NA,TRBJ1-4,CASSPADEKLFF,TGTGCCAGCAGCCCCGCGGATGAAAAACTGTTTTTT
many,TRBV2,TRBD1,TRBJ1-6,CASRGQGIDSPLHF,TGTGCCAGCAGGGGACAGGGGATCGATTCACCCCTCCACTTT
NA,TRBV6-5,NA,TRBJ2-2,CASSYAAGPGELFF,TGTGCCAGCAGTTACGCCGCGGGGCCCGGGGAGCTGTTTTTT
once,TRBV6-1,NA,TRBJ1-5,CASSEAEGGQPQHF,TGTGCCAGCAGTGAAGCGGAAGGGGGACAGCCCCAGCATTTT
NA,TRBV27,TRBD2,TRBJ2-7,CASSSRDYSSVEQYF,TGTGCCAGCAGTAGCCGGGACTACTCCTCCGTCGAGCAGTACTTC
NA,TRBV5-6,TRBD1,TRBJ1-2,CASRSTGDGYTF,TGTGCCAGTAGATCGACAGGGGATGGCTACACCTTC
once,TRBV7-8,NA,TRBJ1-3,CASSLRTDSGNTIYF,TGTGCCAGCAGCTTAAGGACAGACTCTGGAAACACCATATATTTT
NA,TRBV7-9,NA,TRBJ1-2,CASSLVGGGGYGYTF,TGTGCCAGCAGCTTAGTAGGAGGCGGGGGCTATGGCTACACCTTC
NA,TRBV27,NA,TRBJ1-2,CASSSQAHYGYTF,TGTGCCAGCAGTTCCCAGGCCCACTATGGCTACACCTTC
NA,TRBV10-3,TRBD2,TRBJ2-2,CAISEGLAGAGPGELFF,TGTGCCATCAGCGAAGGACTAGCGGGGGCGGGCCCCGGGGAGCTGTTTTTT
NA,TRBV6-1,NA,TRBJ1-2,CASSEFEVRNRYGYTF,TGTGCCAGCAGTGAATTCGAGGTCCGCAACCGGTATGGCTACACCTTC
NA,TRBV2,TRBD1,TRBJ2-7,CASILGQGAGEQYF,TGTGCCAGCATTCTCGGACAGGGGGCTGGCGAGCAGTACTTC
few,TRBV19,TRBD1,TRBJ1-5,CASSIRTGDQPQHF,TGTGCCAGTAGTATAAGGACAGGGGATCAGCCCCAGCATTTT
NA,TRBV6-4,TRBD2,TRBJ2-3,CASSESAGASTDTQYF,TGTGCCAGCAGTGAATCAGCGGGGGCCAGCACAGATACGCAGTATTTT
few,TRBV7-6,TRBD1,TRBJ1-4,CASSISDRGLEKLFF,TGTGCCAGCAGCATTTCGGACAGGGGGCTTGAAAAACTGTTTTTT
NA,TRBV4-2,TRBD1,TRBJ2-7,CASSHGQGEGEQYF,TGTGCCAGCAGCCACGGACAGGGGGAGGGCGAGCAGTACTTC
NA,TRBV28,TRBD1,TRBJ1-1,CASSVSGGRGRTEAFF,TGTGCCAGCAGCGTATCCGGGGGCAGGGGGCGCACTGAAGCTTTCTTT
NA,TRBV19,NA,TRBJ1-5,CASKMRLYSNQPQHF,TGTGCCAGTAAAATGAGACTTTATAGCAATCAGCCCCAGCATTTT
NA,TRBV2,TRBD1,TRBJ1-2,CASSGPQGGVYGYTF,TGTGCCAGCAGTGGACCCCAGGGGGGCGTCTATGGCTACACCTTC
NA,TRBV2,TRBD1,TRBJ1-6,CASSSGQGSYNSPLHF,TGTGCCAGCAGTTCCGGACAGGGCTCCTATAATTCACCCCTCCACTTT
NA,TRBV6-1,NA,TRBJ1-1,CASSANRATEAFF,TGTGCCAGCAGTGCCAACAGGGCCACTGAAGCTTTCTTT
NA,TRBV28,TRBD2,TRBJ2-7,CASSLRAGGIEQYF,TGTGCCAGCAGTTTAAGGGCGGGGGGTATCGAGCAGTACTTC
once,TRBV7-9,NA,TRBJ1-2,CASLHQQGELEGYTF,TGTGCCAGCCTACATCAACAGGGTGAGCTCGAGGGCTACACCTTC
few,TRBV18,NA,TRBJ2-2,CASSPPLTGELFF,TGTGCCAGCTCACCACCCCTCACCGGGGAGCTGTTTTTT
NA,TRBV5-4,TRBD1,TRBJ2-7,CASSRPGQGAEQYF,TGTGCCAGCAGCAGACCGGGACAGGGGGCCGAGCAGTACTTC
NA,TRBV29-1,TRBD2,TRBJ2-1,CSVDERGGYNEQFF,TGCAGCGTTGATGAGCGGGGGGGCTACAATGAGCAGTTCTTC
many,TRBV2,NA,TRBJ2-5,CASSRIQDQETQYF,TGTGCCAGCAGTCGAATACAGGACCAAGAGACCCAGTACTTC
NA,TRBV21-1,NA,TRBJ1-5,CASSKVGQGQPQHF,TGTGCCAGCAGCAAAGTTGGACAGGGTCAGCCCCAGCATTTT
NA,TRBV6-6,NA,TRBJ1-2,CASATDSLNPYGYTF,TGTGCCAGCGCAACGGACAGTCTGAATCCCTATGGCTACACCTTC
NA,TRBV13,TRBD2,TRBJ2-3,CASRLTSGGRKGTDTQYF,TGTGCCAGCAGACTAACTAGCGGGGGGCGGAAGGGCACAGATACGCAGTATTTT
NA,TRBV5-1,NA,TRBJ2-1,CASSLLPGANEQFF,TGCGCCAGCAGCTTGTTGCCAGGGGCCAATGAGCAGTTCTTC
NA,TRBV4-2,TRBD2,TRBJ2-2,CASSRGLAPGRDTGELFF,TGTGCCAGCAGCCGAGGACTAGCACCCGGCAGGGACACCGGGGAGCTGTTTTTT
NA,TRBV21-1,NA,TRBJ2-5,CARLPRETQYF,TGTGCCCGACTCCCCCGGGAAACCCAGTACTTC
NA,TRBV7-9,NA,TRBJ1-1,CASSLEGGAHTEAFF,TGTGCCAGCAGCTTAGAAGGTGGGGCCCACACTGAAGCTTTCTTT
NA,TRBV29-1,NA,TRBJ1-1,CSVSPRGGNTEAFF,TGCAGCGTTTCTCCCAGAGGGGGTAACACTGAAGCTTTCTTT
NA,TRBV27,TRBD1,TRBJ1-6,CASSPSGQGNSPLHF,TGTGCCAGCAGTCCTTCTGGACAGGGGAATTCACCCCTCCACTTT
few,TRBV25-1,TRBD1,TRBJ1-2,CASSDPGQGWSGYGYTF,TGTGCCAGCAGCGACCCGGGACAGGGTTGGAGCGGCTATGGCTACACCTTC
NA,TRBV6-5,NA,TRBJ2-4,CASSDGSIAKNIQYF,TGTGCCAGCTCGGACGGGAGTATAGCCAAAAACATTCAGTACTTC
NA,TRBV10-3,TRBD2,TRBJ2-3,CAISESRGAGTSVSDTQYF,TGTGCCATCAGTGAGAGTCGTGGTGCCGGGACTAGCGTTTCCGATACGCAGTATTTT
NA,TRBV6-5,TRBD1,TRBJ1-1,CASSSGTGGYSEAFF,TGTGCCAGCAGTTCCGGGACAGGGGGTTATTCTGAAGCTTTCTTT